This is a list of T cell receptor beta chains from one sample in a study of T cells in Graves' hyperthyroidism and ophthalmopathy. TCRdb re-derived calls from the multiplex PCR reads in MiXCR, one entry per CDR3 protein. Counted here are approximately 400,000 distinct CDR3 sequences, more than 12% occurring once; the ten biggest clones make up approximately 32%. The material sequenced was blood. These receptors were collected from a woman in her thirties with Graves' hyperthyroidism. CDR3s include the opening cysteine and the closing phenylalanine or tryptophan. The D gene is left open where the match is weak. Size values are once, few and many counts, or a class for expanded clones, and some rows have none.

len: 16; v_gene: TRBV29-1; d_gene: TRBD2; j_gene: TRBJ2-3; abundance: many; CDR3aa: CSVAPTSGSLFDTQYF; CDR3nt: TGCAGCGTTGCACCGACTAGCGGGAGTCTGTTTGATACGCAGTATTTT
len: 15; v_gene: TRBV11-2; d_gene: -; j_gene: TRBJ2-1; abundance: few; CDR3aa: CASSFGQSSYNEQFF; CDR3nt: TGTGCCAGCAGCTTCGGACAGAGCTCCTACAATGAGCAGTTCTTC
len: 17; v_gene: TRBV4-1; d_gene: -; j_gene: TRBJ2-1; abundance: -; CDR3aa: CASSQVAPNGAYNEQFF; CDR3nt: TGCGCCAGCAGCCAAGTCGCCCCTAACGGGGCCTACAATGAGCAGTTCTTC
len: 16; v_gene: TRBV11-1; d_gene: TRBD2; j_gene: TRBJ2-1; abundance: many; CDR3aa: CASSATSGRAVNEQFF; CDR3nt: TGTGCCAGCAGCGCCACTAGCGGGAGGGCCGTGAATGAGCAGTTCTTC
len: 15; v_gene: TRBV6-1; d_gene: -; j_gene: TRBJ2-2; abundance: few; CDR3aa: CASNNWGPNTGELFF; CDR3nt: TGTGCCAGCAACAACTGGGGGCCCAACACCGGGGAGCTGTTTTTT
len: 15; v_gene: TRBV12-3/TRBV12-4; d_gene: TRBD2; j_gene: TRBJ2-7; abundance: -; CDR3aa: CASTLGSSGSYEQYF; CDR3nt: TGTGCCAGCACCCTAGGCTCTAGCGGGAGCTACGAGCAGTACTTC
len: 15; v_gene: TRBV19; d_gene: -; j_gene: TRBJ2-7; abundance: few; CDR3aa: CASSIGFKGVGEQYF; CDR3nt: TGTGCCAGTAGTATCGGTTTTAAGGGAGTTGGCGAGCAGTACTTC
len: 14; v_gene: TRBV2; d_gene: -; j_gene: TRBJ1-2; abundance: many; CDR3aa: CASSKDKQDYGYTF; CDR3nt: TGTGCCAGCAGTAAGGACAAACAGGACTATGGCTACACCTTC
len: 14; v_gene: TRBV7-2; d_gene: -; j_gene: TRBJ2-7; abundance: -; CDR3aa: CASSHGRSYYEQYF; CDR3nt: TGTGCCAGCAGCCACGGACGGTCCTACTACGAGCAGTACTTC
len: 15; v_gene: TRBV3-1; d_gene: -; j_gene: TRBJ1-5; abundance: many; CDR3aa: CASSQGAFGNQPQHF; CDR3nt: TGTGCCAGCAGCCAGGGGGCGTTTGGCAATCAGCCCCAGCATTTT
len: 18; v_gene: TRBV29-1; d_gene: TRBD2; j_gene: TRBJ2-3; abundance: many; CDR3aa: CSVDSQREGILRTDTQYF; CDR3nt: TGCAGCGTTGACTCGCAGCGGGAAGGTATTCTGCGGACAGATACGCAGTATTTT
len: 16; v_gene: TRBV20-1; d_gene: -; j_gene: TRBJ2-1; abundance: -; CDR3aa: CSARDRRTTHRNEQFF; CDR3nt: TGCAGTGCTAGAGATCGGAGGACTACTCATCGGAATGAGCAGTTCTTC
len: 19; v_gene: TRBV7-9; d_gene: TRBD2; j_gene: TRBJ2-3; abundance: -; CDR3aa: CASSPQSSSVAGAPDTQYF; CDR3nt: TGTGCCAGCAGCCCCCAATCCTCTAGCGTAGCGGGAGCCCCAGATACGCAGTATTTT
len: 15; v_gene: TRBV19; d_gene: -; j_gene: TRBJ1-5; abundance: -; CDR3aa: CASSLAIGSNQPQHF; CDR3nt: TGTGCCAGTAGTTTGGCGATAGGGAGCAATCAGCCCCAGCATTTT
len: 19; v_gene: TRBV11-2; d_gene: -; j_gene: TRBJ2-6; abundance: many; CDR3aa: CASSFENRFLALGANVLTF; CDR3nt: TGTGCCAGCAGCTTCGAAAACAGGTTCTTGGCTCTCGGGGCCAACGTCCTGACTTTC
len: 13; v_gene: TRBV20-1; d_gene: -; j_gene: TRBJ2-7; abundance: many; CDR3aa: CSARYSDLYEQYF; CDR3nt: TGCAGTGCTCGCTATAGCGACCTCTACGAGCAGTACTTC
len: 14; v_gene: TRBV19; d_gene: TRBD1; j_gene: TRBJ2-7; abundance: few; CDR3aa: CASSLGQETYEQYF; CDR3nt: TGTGCCAGTAGCCTGGGACAGGAAACATACGAGCAGTACTTC
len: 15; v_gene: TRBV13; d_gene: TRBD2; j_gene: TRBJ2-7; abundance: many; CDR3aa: CASSPDSSGSYEQYF; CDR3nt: TGTGCCAGCAGCCCCGACTCTAGCGGGAGCTACGAGCAGTACTTC
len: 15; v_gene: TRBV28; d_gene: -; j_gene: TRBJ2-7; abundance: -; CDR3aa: CASSSGRGRKYEQYF; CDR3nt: TGTGCCAGCAGTTCGGGCAGGGGGAGGAAGTACGAGCAGTACTTC
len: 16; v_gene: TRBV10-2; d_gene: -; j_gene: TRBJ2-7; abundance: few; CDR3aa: CASSGGTAGGPYEQYF; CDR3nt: TGCGCCAGCAGTGGGGGGACAGCGGGTGGTCCTTACGAGCAGTACTTC
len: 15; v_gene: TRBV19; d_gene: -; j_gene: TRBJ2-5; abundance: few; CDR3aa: CASSKGGDSQETQYF; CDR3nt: TGTGCCAGTAGTAAAGGGGGGGACAGCCAAGAGACCCAGTACTTC
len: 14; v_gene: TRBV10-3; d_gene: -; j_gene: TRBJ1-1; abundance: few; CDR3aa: CAISDPGARAEAFF; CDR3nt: TGTGCCATCAGTGATCCGGGGGCTCGGGCTGAAGCTTTCTTT